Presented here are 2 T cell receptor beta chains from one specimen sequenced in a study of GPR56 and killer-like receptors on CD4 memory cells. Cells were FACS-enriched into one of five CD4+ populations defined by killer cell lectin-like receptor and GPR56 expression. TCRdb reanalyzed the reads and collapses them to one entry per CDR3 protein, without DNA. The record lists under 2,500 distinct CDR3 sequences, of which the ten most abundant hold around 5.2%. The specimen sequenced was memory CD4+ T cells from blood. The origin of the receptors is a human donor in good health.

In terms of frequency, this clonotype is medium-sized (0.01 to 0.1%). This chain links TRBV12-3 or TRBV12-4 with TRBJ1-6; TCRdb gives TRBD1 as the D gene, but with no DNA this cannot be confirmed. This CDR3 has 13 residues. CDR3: CASSFGAFSPLHF.

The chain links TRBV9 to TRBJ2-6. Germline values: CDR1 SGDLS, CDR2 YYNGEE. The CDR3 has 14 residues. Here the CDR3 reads CASSVKYGANVLTF.